The next 26 T cell receptor beta chains were all read from a single sample in a study of blood T cell repertoires in COVID-19 (dated by TCRdb to the early 2020s). Library method: the immunoSEQ multiplex PCR assay. In its TCRdb copy, this immuneACCESS table keeps in-frame sequences only and misses some clones. Where compared with another copy, unresolved V genes explain less than half of these, and the others have no known cause. Present in this sample are under 200,000 clones, more than 70% of which were seen just once. The ten largest account for roughly 2.6% of the sample. Sequenced: peripheral blood. These receptors were obtained from a man in his forties with active or convalescent COVID-19.

This chain uses TRBV4-3 with TRBJ2-2, with 13 positions matching TRBD2. The junction had 2 bases not matched to a gene; V was cut back by 1 base and J by 0 bases. Germline-derived CDR1 and CDR2 are LGHNA and YSLEER. This CDR3 region has 18 residues. The DNA for the CDR3 is TGCGCCAGCAGCCAAGGGACTAGCGGGGGCGCGAACACCGGGGAGCTGTTTTTT. Protein product: CASSQGTSGGANTGELFF.

The V call is TRBV7-2, the J call TRBJ1-3; maybe TRBD1 (5 bases). This CDR3 is built from 16 residues. The V gene's germline CDR1 is SGHTA and CDR2 FQGNSA. V gave up 4 bases and J gave up 0 bases, with 13 bases separating them. The CDR3 here is CASSSNDRDSGNTIYF. CDR3 coding DNA: TGTGCCAGCAGCTCTAACGACAGAGACTCTGGAAACACCATATATTTT.

The J gene is TRBJ1-1, the V gene TRBV6-5; D remains ambiguous. Germline CDR1 and CDR2: MNHEY and SVGAGI. Trimming cost V 5 bases and J 1 base, with 8 bases left between them. This CDR3 is 13 amino acids long. CDR3 DNA sequence: TGTGCCAGCAGTCCCGCGGGGAACACTGAAGCTTTCTTT. It specifies CASSPAGNTEAFF.

This chain connects TRBV24-1 to TRBJ1-5; tentatively, D is TRBD1 (5 bases). The CDR3 consists of 15 residues. Germline V gene data show CDR1 as KGHDR and CDR2 as SFDVKD. V lost 4 bases and J lost 5, with 14 bases in between. This chain's CDR3 is CATSDNNDSYQPQHF. CDR3 coding DNA: TGTGCCACCAGTGACAATAATGACAGTTATCAGCCCCAGCATTTT.

J is TRBJ2-1 and V is TRBV5-6, with TRBD2 identical over 12 bases. CDR3 size: 15 residues. The V and J ends lost 4 bases and 5 bases, in that order; junction bases with no gene match: 4. The germline V gene encodes CDR1 SGHDT and CDR2 YYEEEE. The CDR3 sequence is CASSELAGGNNEQFF. CDR3 coding DNA: TGTGCCAGCAGCGAACTAGCGGGGGGTAACAATGAGCAGTTCTTC. The full variable domain, its missing parts supplied by reference TRBV5-6 and TRBJ2-1, is DAGVTQSPTHLIKTRGQQVTLRCSPKSGHDTVSWYQQALGQGPQFIFQYYEEEERQRGNFPDRFSGHQFPNYSSELNVNALLLGDSALYLCASSELAGGNNEQFFGPGTRLTVL.

The CDR3 DNA is TGTGCCAGCAGTTACCTTCGTCCGACAGGGGCCTATGGCTACACCTTC. Its translation is CASSYLRPTGAYGYTF. V gene TRBV6-2 or TRBV6-3 combines with J gene TRBJ1-2; 8 bases fit TRBD1. Per the germline V gene, CDR1 is MNHEY and CDR2 is SVGEGT. V lost 2 bases and J lost 4; bases outside the gene matches: 9. The CDR3 is 16 residues long.

The V call is TRBV27, the J call TRBJ2-5; the D gene is possibly TRBD1 (5 bases). The CDR3 spans 16 residues. Germline V gene sequence: CDR1 MNHEY, CDR2 SMNVEV (reference sequence). V dropped 3 bases and J dropped 1 base, with 15 bases sitting between them. CDR3 residues: CASSFSLGASQETQYF. DNA for the CDR3: TGTGCCAGCAGTTTCTCCCTTGGGGCGTCCCAAGAGACCCAGTACTTC.

This sequence joins TRBV27 and TRBJ2-3; 8 bases match TRBD1. The CDR3 spans 16 residues. Germline CDR1 reads MNHEY; CDR2 reads SMNVEV (reference sequence). J lost 2 bases, V lost 6 bases, and 10 bases had no gene match. In nucleotides, the CDR3 is TGTGCCAGCAGACTCACCCCGGACAGGGTCACAGATACGCAGTATTTT. It translates to CASRLTPDRVTDTQYF.

The chain uses TRBV12-5 and TRBJ1-3; TRBD1 is a possible D gene (6 bases). Germline assignment: CDR1 LGHNT and CDR2 FRNRAP. This CDR3 contains 16 residues. Trimming took 2 bases from V and 1 from J, leaving 12 bases between them. The CDR3 protein is CASGLTTGFSGNTIYF. The CDR3 DNA follows: TGTGCTAGTGGTTTGACAACAGGGTTTTCTGGAAACACCATATATTTT.

The V and J genes are TRBV6-5 and TRBJ2-2, with 8 bases identical to TRBD2. Trimming took 7 bases from V and 6 from J; bases not matched to a gene: 4. CDR1 and CDR2 from the germline V gene are MNHEY and SVGAGI. The CDR3 has 13 amino acids. CDR3 residues: CASTGGAPGELFF. DNA for the CDR3: TGTGCCAGCACGGGGGGGGCTCCCGGGGAGCTGTTTTTT.

V and J are TRBV5-1 and TRBJ2-1; D perhaps matches TRBD1 (6 bases). The CDR3 loop spans 15 amino acids. The V end was cut by 2 bases, the J end by 0 bases, with 9 bases between. Germline V CDR1 and CDR2: SGHRS, YFSETQ. CDR3 residues: CASSFGTPSYNEQFF. CDR3 DNA: TGCGCCAGCAGCTTTGGGACACCCTCCTACAATGAGCAGTTCTTC.

The genes are TRBV5-1 and TRBJ1-1, with TRBD1 identical over 7 bases. This CDR3 region has 14 residues. Trimming removed 7 bases from V and 1 base from J; junction bases left unmatched: 7. The V gene's germline CDR1 is SGHRS and CDR2 YFSETQ. CDR3 in DNA: TGCGCCAGCGGGGCCGGGACAGCGAACACTGAAGCTTTCTTT. It encodes CASGAGTANTEAFF.

J is TRBJ1-1 and V is TRBV6-5; unclear D gene. Trimming took 8 bases from V and 1 from J, leaving 11 bases between them. The CDR3 spans 13 residues. The germline V gene encodes CDR1 MNHEY and CDR2 SVGAGI. The CDR3 coding sequence is TGTGCCAGCGGTCGTGGGCGGAACACTGAAGCTTTCTTT. This gives the protein CASGRGRNTEAFF.

This chain connects TRBV3-1 (or the pseudogene TRBV3-2) to TRBJ1-2; 8 bases align to TRBD1. The CDR3 covers 16 residues. The V gene's germline CDR1 is LGHDT and CDR2 YNNKEL (reference sequence). V shed 1 base and J 6 bases; nucleotides not matched to a gene: 10. CDR3 sequence reads: CASSQGQQGVFHGYTF. CDR3 nucleotide sequence: TGTGCCAGCAGCCAAGGGCAACAGGGGGTCTTTCATGGCTACACCTTC.

The V and J genes are TRBV5-6 and TRBJ2-7; D unresolved. Trimming pared 3 bases from V and 3 bases from J, leaving 10 bases between. Germline V gene data show CDR1 as SGHDT and CDR2 as YYEEEE. The CDR3 consists of 13 residues. CDR3 region: CASSSLNSYEQYF. For the CDR3, the DNA is TGTGCCAGCAGCTCATTGAACAGCTACGAGCAGTACTTC.

The rearrangement uses TRBV4-1 and TRBJ1-2, with TRBD1 as a possible D gene (6 bases). Per germline, CDR1 MGHRA and CDR2 YSYEKL. V lost 1 base and J 5 bases, leaving 17 bases between the germline ends. CDR3 length: 16 amino acids. This CDR3 reads CASSQAADEGEYGYTF. DNA for the CDR3: TGCGCCAGCAGCCAAGCCGCGGATGAGGGGGAATATGGCTACACCTTC.

The chain recombines TRBV28 with TRBJ2-7; 8 nucleotides agree with TRBD1. The germline CDR1 and CDR2 sequences are MDHEN and SYDVKM. This CDR3 spans 12 amino acids. V shed 6 bases and J 6 bases; nucleotides not matched to a gene: 4. The CDR3 protein is CASRGQGREQYF. CDR3 nucleotides: TGTGCCAGCAGAGGACAGGGCCGCGAGCAGTACTTC.

The chain combines TRBV19 with TRBJ2-2, with 12 bases fitting TRBD2. The V and J ends lost 5 bases and 5 bases, in that order; junction bases with no gene match: 12. The germline V gene encodes CDR1 LNHDA and CDR2 SQIVND (reference sequence). This CDR3 comprises 18 residues. This CDR3 is CASSAGLAGLFRTGELFF. DNA of the CDR3: TGTGCCAGTAGTGCCGGACTAGCGGGACTATTTCGGACCGGGGAGCTGTTTTTT.

The rearrangement uses TRBV3-1 (or the pseudogene TRBV3-2) and TRBJ1-2, with 8 bases aligning to TRBD1. This CDR3 region has 16 residues. Germline V gene sequence: CDR1 LGHDT, CDR2 YNNKEL (reference sequence). V was pared by 4 bases and J by 0 bases, with 7 bases of the junction left unmatched. The CDR3 DNA is TGTGCCAGCAGCCGCGCAGGGGGCGATACTAACTATGGCTACACCTTC. It specifies CASSRAGGDTNYGYTF.

The chain has TRBV30 and TRBJ1-2; 8 bases map to TRBD1. The germline V gene has CDR1 GTSNPN and CDR2 SVGIG (reference sequence). V shed 2 bases and J 3 bases; nucleotides not matched to a gene: 5. The CDR3 runs to 14 residues. CDR3 nucleotide sequence: TGTGCCTGGAGTTCCGGACAGGGAGACTATGGCTACACCTTC. Its translation is CAWSSGQGDYGYTF.

The chain uses TRBV7-2 and TRBJ2-7; maybe TRBD1 (5 bases). Trimming took off 5 bases at V and 6 bases at J, with 11 bases between the two ends. CDR1 and CDR2 from the germline V gene are SGHTA and FQGNSA. The CDR3 has 12 residues. Here the CDR3 DNA reads TGTGCCAGCAGCGTCAGGGTAGGCGAGCAGTACTTC. It yields the protein CASSVRVGEQYF.

The rearrangement links TRBV27 to TRBJ1-2; 10 nucleotides line up with TRBD1. The length of the CDR3 is 14 residues. V dropped 5 bases and J dropped 5; count of bases not matched to a gene: 5. CDR1 and CDR2 (germline): MNHEY, SMNVEV (reference sequence). Here the CDR3 DNA reads TGTGCCAGCAGTGTGAGGGGACAGGGGTATGGCTACACCTTC. This codes for CASSVRGQGYGYTF.

The CDR3 loop is CASTTGAYNEQFF. The CDR3 nucleotides are TGTGCCAGCACGACAGGGGCCTACAATGAGCAGTTCTTC. J is TRBJ2-1 and V is TRBV7-2, with 8 bases that match TRBD1. This CDR3 region has 13 residues. The germline CDR1 and CDR2 sequences are SGHTA and FQGNSA. V dropped 7 bases and J dropped 2; count of bases not matched to a gene: 1. Using reference TRBV7-2 and TRBJ2-1 for the parts outside the CDR3, the full variable domain is GAGVSQSPSNKVTEKGKDVELRCDPISGHTALYWYRQSLGQGLEFLIYFQGNSAPDKSGLPSDRFSAERTGGSVSTLTIQRTQQEDSAVYLCASTTGAYNEQFFGPGTRLTVL.

This clone was counted only a few times. V and J are TRBV3-1 (or the pseudogene TRBV3-2) and TRBJ1-1, with D tentatively TRBD1 (6 bases). V was cut by 5 bases and J by 4 bases, with 17 bases left in between. CDR3 size: 15 residues. Germline V lookup: CDR1 LGHDT, CDR2 YNNKEL (reference sequence). CDR3: CASSYRGQEFTEAFF. In DNA, the CDR3 is TGTGCCAGCAGCTATCGGGGACAAGAATTCACTGAAGCTTTCTTT.

CDR3 protein: CASSPGQTNEKLFF. CDR3 sequence (DNA): TGTGCCAGCTCACCGGGACAGACAAATGAAAAACTGTTTTTT. V gene TRBV18 combines with J gene TRBJ1-4; 7 positions match TRBD1. The CDR3 has 14 amino acids. CDR1 KGHSH and CDR2 LQKENI come from the germline V gene. V gave up 3 bases and J gave up 5 bases; unmatched junction bases: 3.

The chain links TRBV5-6 to TRBJ1-2; D may be TRBD1 (5 bases). This CDR3 is 15 amino acids long. Trimming removed 2 bases from V and 6 bases from J, with 17 bases in between. CDR1 and CDR2 from the germline V gene are SGHDT and YYEEEE. The CDR3 DNA reads TGTGCCAGCAGCTTTTTAGGAGGGGCTGGACATGGCTACACCTTC. Encoded protein: CASSFLGGAGHGYTF.